These 14 T cell receptor beta chains were sequenced from one sample in a study of T cell responses to AZD1222 COVID-19 vaccine. This table comes from immunoSEQ multiplex PCR, and its TCRdb copy is limited to in-frame clones, with some not included. The data hold 120,000 to 150,000 clones, with 86% observed a single time. The sequenced sample was peripheral blood, obtained 28 days after the second AZD1222 dose. The receptors derive from an adult who received the AZD1222 COVID-19 vaccine.

The chain recombines TRBV18 with TRBJ1-2; D is perhaps TRBD1 (5 bases). This CDR3 has 13 amino acids. The V gene lost 2 bases and the J gene lost 4 bases, with 8 bases spanning the gap. CDR1 is KGHSH and CDR2 is LQKENI in the germline V gene. The CDR3 nucleotides are TGTGCCAGCTCACCAGACAGAAGCTATGGCTACACCTTC. It encodes CASSPDRSYGYTF.

The chain carries TRBV7-8 and TRBJ2-5, with 8 positions matching TRBD2. Looked up from germline, CDR1 is SGHVS and CDR2 is FQNEAQ. J lost 3 bases, V lost 5 bases, and 14 bases had no gene match. This CDR3 has 17 residues. This chain's CDR3 is CASSPGIAGGIKETQYF. The CDR3 DNA reads as TGTGCCAGCAGCCCCGGGATCGCGGGGGGAATAAAAGAGACCCAGTACTTC.

The chain recombines TRBV5-1 with TRBJ1-1; D is unresolved. This CDR3 comprises 16 residues. Trimming cost V 5 bases and J 0 bases, with 17 bases left between them. CDR1 and CDR2 (germline): SGHRS, YFSETQ. The DNA of the CDR3 is TGCGCCAGCAGGCCCGAAGGGTGGTCCATGAACACTGAAGCTTTCTTT. This gives the protein CASRPEGWSMNTEAFF.

The rearrangement links TRBV5-1 to TRBJ1-2, with a tentative D call TRBD1 (5 bases). The CDR3 has 15 amino acids. Germline loops: CDR1 SGHRS, CDR2 YFSETQ. V was cut by 4 bases and J by 2 bases, with 15 bases left in between. This chain's CDR3 is CASSPSAGGNYGYTF. DNA for the CDR3: TGCGCCAGCAGCCCATCCGCTGGGGGGAACTATGGCTACACCTTC.

This chain uses TRBV19 with TRBJ1-1; D perhaps matches TRBD1 (5 bases). V was shortened by 5 bases and J by 4 bases, with 14 bases between the two germline ends. Germline-derived CDR1 and CDR2 are LNHDA and SQIVND (reference sequence). This CDR3 has 14 residues. CDR3 amino acids: CASSYGGRGTEAFF. The CDR3 DNA sequence: TGTGCCAGTAGTTATGGAGGTAGGGGCACTGAAGCTTTCTTT.

The chain employs TRBV27 and TRBJ2-3; 7 bases map to TRBD1. This CDR3 has 15 residues. Germline-derived CDR1 and CDR2 are MNHEY and SMNVEV (reference sequence). The junction had 6 bases not matched to a gene; V was cut back by 6 bases and J by 0 bases. The CDR3 is CASSQGQISTDTQYF. The CDR3, as DNA: TGTGCCAGCAGCCAGGGACAGATTAGCACAGATACGCAGTATTTT.

The gene calls are TRBV28 and TRBJ2-3, with D possibly matching TRBD2 (6 bases). This CDR3 contains 18 residues. V shed 4 bases and J shed 2 bases, with 22 bases lying between them. Germline CDR1 reads MDHEN; CDR2 reads SYDVKM. CDR3 region: CASSSWGGTSPFTDTQYF. In DNA, the CDR3 is TGTGCCAGCAGTTCATGGGGCGGGACGTCCCCTTTCACAGATACGCAGTATTTT.

This clone was detected a few times. Other DNA variants within this sample encode the same CDR3. This chain joins TRBV2 and TRBJ1-5; maybe TRBD1 (5 bases). V was shortened by 3 bases and J by 3 bases, with 12 bases between the two germline ends. This CDR3 comprises 15 residues. Germline assignment: CDR1 SNHLY and CDR2 FYNNEI. This CDR3 is CASSEGGGSNQPQHF. CDR3 bases: TGTGCCAGCAGTGAGGGTGGGGGTTCCAATCAGCCCCAGCATTTT. Full variable domain (outside the CDR3, taken from reference TRBV2 and TRBJ1-5): EPEVTQTPSHQVTQMGQEVILRCVPISNHLYFYWYRQILGQKVEFLVSFYNNEISEKSEIFDDQFSVERPDGSNFTLKIRSTKLEDSAMYFCASSEGGGSNQPQHFGDGTRLSIL.

The chain uses TRBV7-8 and TRBJ1-5, with D tentatively TRBD1 (5 bases). Trimming took 5 bases from V and 2 from J, leaving 13 bases between them. Germline-derived CDR1 and CDR2 are SGHVS and FQNEAQ. The CDR3 totals 15 residues. CDR3 nucleotides: TGTGCCAGCAGCCCCCCAGGGTTCGGCAATCAGCCCCAGCATTTT. Translation gives CASSPPGFGNQPQHF.

This clone appeared a single time. The rearrangement uses TRBV15 and TRBJ2-1, with D unclear. CDR1 and CDR2 (germline): LNHNV, YYDKDF (reference sequence). Trimming removed 1 base from V and 4 bases from J, with 11 bases in between. This CDR3 is built from 15 residues. CDR3 bases: TGTGCCACCAGCAGAGCGGTAGTACAGTACAATGAGCAGTTCTTC. This codes for CATSRAVVQYNEQFF.

The table lists this clone with a count of one. The V and J genes are TRBV18 and TRBJ2-4; no clear D gene. This CDR3 region has 16 residues. Deletions cut 2 bases from V and 1 base from J, with 12 bases between. Germline-derived CDR1 and CDR2 are KGHSH and LQKENI. For the CDR3, the DNA is TGTGCCAGCTCACCAGCGGACCGGGTGGCCAAAAACATTCAGTACTTC. This gives the protein CASSPADRVAKNIQYF.

This clone is a singleton in its sample. This sequence joins TRBV28 and TRBJ1-5; 7 bases align to TRBD1. V shed 3 bases and J 2 bases; nucleotides not matched to a gene: 4. Germline CDR1 and CDR2: MDHEN and SYDVKM. This CDR3 has 15 residues. The CDR3 here is CASSFRGLGNQPQHF. The CDR3 DNA reads TGTGCCAGCAGTTTTAGGGGGCTTGGCAATCAGCCCCAGCATTTT.

The J gene is TRBJ1-3, the V gene TRBV5-1, with D uncertain. The CDR3 totals 13 residues. Trimming shortened V by 0 bases and J by 4 bases, and 5 bases separated the two germline ends. Germline assignment: CDR1 SGHRS and CDR2 YFSETQ. The CDR3 loop reads CASSLVLGNTIYF. The CDR3 DNA reads TGCGCCAGCAGCTTGGTCCTCGGAAACACCATATATTTT.

The genes are TRBV2 and TRBJ1-5; perhaps TRBD1 as D (5 bases). The CDR3 sequence is 14 residues long. Trimming pared 7 bases from V and 0 bases from J, leaving 10 bases between. Germline lookup yields CDR1 SNHLY and CDR2 FYNNEI. CDR3 in amino acids: CASKQDISNQPQHF. In DNA form, the CDR3 reads TGTGCCAGCAAACAGGATATTAGCAATCAGCCCCAGCATTTT.